The 11 T cell receptor beta chains below were found in one sample sequenced in a study of blood T cell repertoires in COVID-19. Sequencing used immunoSEQ multiplex PCR; TCRdb keeps in-frame clones, though not all of them. The table records 150,000 to 200,000 clones, more than 75% of them present only once. The sample taken for sequencing was peripheral blood. These receptors all stem from a man aged 65 to 85 with acute or convalescent COVID-19.

The rearrangement links TRBV24-1 to TRBJ1-4, with D hard to call. This CDR3 region has 14 residues. In germline, CDR1 is KGHDR, CDR2 SFDVKD. V was shortened by 6 bases and J by 2 bases, with 9 bases between the two germline ends. CDR3 residues: CATSTGGTNEKLFF. The DNA of the CDR3 is TGTGCCACCAGTACGGGTGGGACTAATGAAAAACTGTTTTTT.

V is TRBV7-7 and J is TRBJ2-5; 8 bases are shared with TRBD1. This CDR3 spans 14 amino acids. The V segment lost 6 bases and the J segment 5 bases; nucleotides outside the gene matches: 8. Germline V gene data show CDR1 as SSHAT and CDR2 as FNYEAQ (reference sequence). The CDR3 DNA follows: TGTGCCAGCAGTGGACAGGGAAGGGGGGAGACCCAGTACTTC. Translation: CASSGQGRGETQYF. The full variable domain, completed using reference TRBV7-7 and TRBJ2-5, is GAGVSQSPRYKVTKRGQDVTLRCDPISSHATLYWYQQALGQGPEFLTYFNYEAQPDKSGLPSDRFSAERPEGSISTLTIQRTEQRDSAMYRCASSGQGRGETQYFGPGTRLLVL.

This rearrangement joins TRBV19 to TRBJ1-4, with TRBD1 identical over 9 bases. The CDR3 extends over 16 amino acids. Germline V gene data show CDR1 as LNHDA and CDR2 as SQIVND (reference sequence). V was pared by 5 bases and J by 7 bases, with 11 bases of the junction left unmatched. DNA for the CDR3: TGTGCCAGTAGTGTCTTCGGACAGGGGAGGGGTGAAAAACTGTTTTTT. This sequence encodes CASSVFGQGRGEKLFF.

The chain carries TRBV2 and TRBJ2-1; the match to TRBD2 covers 10 bases. Germline V gives CDR1 SNHLY, CDR2 FYNNEI. V dropped 7 bases and J dropped 9; count of bases not matched to a gene: 12. This CDR3 contains 15 residues. This chain's CDR3 is CASTPGLAPSSEQFF. The CDR3 DNA reads TGTGCCAGCACCCCGGGACTAGCGCCTTCCAGTGAGCAGTTCTTC.

The chain couples TRBV18 to TRBJ1-1; no clear D gene. The length of the CDR3 is 13 residues. Per germline, CDR1 KGHSH and CDR2 LQKENI. V lost 6 bases to trimming and J lost 1 base, with 9 bases between them. In nucleotides, the CDR3 is TGTGCCAGCTCGGACCTAGCGAACACTGAAGCTTTCTTT. Encoded protein: CASSDLANTEAFF.

The chain is built from TRBV19 and TRBJ1-2; D remains unclear. Trimming took off 5 bases at V and 1 base at J, with 14 bases between the two ends. Germline CDR1 and CDR2: LNHDA and SQIVND (reference sequence). The CDR3 contains 15 residues. The CDR3 DNA is TGTGCCAGTAGTGGTCTCCGAGAGGTTAACTATGGCTACACCTTC. Encoded protein: CASSGLREVNYGYTF.

The chain links TRBV20-1 to TRBJ2-1; D possibly corresponds to TRBD2 (5 bases). CDR1 DFQATT and CDR2 SNEGSKA come from the germline V gene (reference sequence). V gave up 3 bases and J gave up 9 bases, with 6 bases separating them. CDR3 length equals 10 residues. CDR3 nucleotides: TGCAGTGCTAGTCGGGGTGAGCAGTTCTTC. Translating gives CSASRGEQFF.

The V call is TRBV28, the J call TRBJ1-1; D is ambiguous. The CDR3 runs to 10 residues. The V gene's germline CDR1 is MDHEN and CDR2 SYDVKM. The V end lost 10 bases, the J end lost 3 bases, and 6 bases lay between the germline ends. For the CDR3, the DNA is TGTGCCACCTTAGACACTGAAGCTTTCTTT. Translated: CATLDTEAFF.

This clone appeared a few times. The chain joins TRBV28 to TRBJ1-1; the match to TRBD1 covers 10 bases. There are 12 residues in the CDR3. Germline trimming cut 7 bases from V and 8 bases from J; bases unmatched to any gene: 4. Germline V gene lookup returns CDR1 MDHEN and CDR2 SYDVKM. Here the CDR3 reads CASIGTGAEAFF. In DNA, the CDR3 is TGTGCCAGCATAGGGACAGGGGCCGAAGCTTTCTTT.

The chain couples TRBV2 to TRBJ2-3, with 7 nucleotides matching TRBD2. From germline, CDR1 is SNHLY and CDR2 FYNNEI. The CDR3 spans 15 residues. Germline trimming cut 5 bases from V and 6 bases from J; bases unmatched to any gene: 11. The DNA for the CDR3 is TGTGCCAGCAGTCGGGACGGGCCCGGGGGGGATACGCAGTATTTT. Amino acid sequence: CASSRDGPGGDTQYF. The whole variable domain, filled in from reference TRBV2 and TRBJ2-3, reads EPEVTQTPSHQVTQMGQEVILRCVPISNHLYFYWYRQILGQKVEFLVSFYNNEISEKSEIFDDQFSVERPDGSNFTLKIRSTKLEDSAMYFCASSRDGPGGDTQYFGPGTRLTVL.

This rearrangement joins TRBV7-3 to TRBJ2-2; 9 bases are shared with TRBD1. The CDR3 runs to 15 residues. V shed 10 bases, J shed 5 bases, and the junction held 11 bases outside the gene matches. CDR1 and CDR2 (germline): SGHTA, FQGTGA. CDR3 coding DNA: TGTGCCACCTCCCGGGGGACAGGGTGGACCGGGGAGCTGTTTTTT. It is translated as CATSRGTGWTGELFF.